The 17 T cell receptor beta chains below were found in one sample sequenced in a study of blood T cell repertoires in COVID-19. Some clones are missing from TCRdb's copy, which holds only in-frame ones; the method was immunoSEQ multiplex PCR. The data show 300,000 or so clones, just over 85% seen once. The sequenced sample consisted of PBMCs or T cells enriched from blood (not recorded which). These receptors came from a woman aged 35 to 49 with acute COVID-19.

This chain connects TRBV5-1 to TRBJ2-3; 8 bases align to TRBD2. J lost 2 bases, V lost 4 bases, and 6 bases had no gene match. In germline, CDR1 is SGHRS, CDR2 YFSETQ. This CDR3 region has 15 residues. The CDR3 region is CASSLGGRPTDTQYF. The CDR3 DNA reads as TGCGCCAGCAGCCTCGGCGGGAGGCCCACAGATACGCAGTATTTT. The full variable domain, with the rest looked up from reference TRBV5-1 and TRBJ2-3, is KAGVTQTPRYLIKTRGQQVTLSCSPISGHRSVSWYQQTPGQGLQFLFEYFSETQRNKGNFPGRFSGRQFSNSRSEMNVSTLELGDSALYLCASSLGGRPTDTQYFGPGTRLTVL.

The chain joins TRBV24-1 to TRBJ2-4; the match to TRBD2 covers 9 bases. The CDR3 extends over 21 amino acids. Germline assignment: CDR1 KGHDR and CDR2 SFDVKD. The trim removed 0 bases at V and 0 bases at J, leaving 14 bases unmatched. The DNA for the CDR3 is TGTGCCACCAGTGATTTGCGCGCTAGCGGGGAGGGAGCTCTAGCCAAAAACATTCAGTACTTC. It codes for CATSDLRASGEGALAKNIQYF.

The chain carries TRBV28 and TRBJ1-6, with D unresolved. CDR3 length: 15 residues. The V gene lost 6 bases and the J gene lost 7 bases, with 16 bases spanning the gap. Germline V gene sequence: CDR1 MDHEN, CDR2 SYDVKM. The CDR3 reads CASRTQTGANSPLHF. In DNA, the CDR3 is TGTGCCAGCAGGACTCAAACGGGAGCAAATTCACCCCTCCACTTT. Complete variable domain (other parts from reference TRBV28 and TRBJ1-6): DVKVTQSSRYLVKRTGEKVFLECVQDMDHENMFWYRQDPGLGLRLIYFSYDVKMKEKGDIPEGYSVSREKKERFSLILESASTNQTSMYLCASRTQTGANSPLHFGNGTRLTVT.

The chain uses TRBV4-3 and TRBJ1-5; D is possibly TRBD1 (5 bases). Germline CDR1 and CDR2: LGHNA and YSLEER. V was trimmed by 0 bases and J by 5 bases, leaving 8 bases between them. The CDR3 spans 14 residues. This CDR3 reads CASSQDREDQPQHF. The CDR3, as DNA: TGCGCCAGCAGCCAAGACAGGGAGGATCAGCCCCAGCATTTT.

The V and J genes are TRBV4-1 and TRBJ2-1, with D possibly matching TRBD1 (5 bases). CDR3 length equals 17 residues. Trimming cost V 3 bases and J 2 bases, with 17 bases left between them. Germline V gene lookup returns CDR1 MGHRA and CDR2 YSYEKL. The CDR3 sequence is CASSHHIRGLAYNEQFF. In nucleotides, the CDR3 is TGCGCCAGCAGCCATCACATTAGGGGATTGGCCTACAATGAGCAGTTCTTC.

The chain combines TRBV27 with TRBJ1-3, with 8 bases aligning to TRBD1. The CDR3 runs to 14 residues. With V trimmed by 5 bases and J by 4 bases, 4 bases remained unmatched. The germline V gene has CDR1 MNHEY and CDR2 SMNVEV (reference sequence). This CDR3 is CASSPQGAGNTIYF. The CDR3 DNA follows: TGTGCCAGCAGTCCCCAGGGGGCGGGAAACACCATATATTTT.

V and J are TRBV5-5 and TRBJ1-2; possible D gene TRBD1, 5 bases. Germline CDR1 SGHKS, CDR2 YYEKEE (reference sequence). The CDR3 spans 15 residues. V was clipped by 4 bases and J by 5 bases, with 18 bases between them. The CDR3 spells CASSRTSGLVYGYTF. The CDR3 bases are TGTGCCAGCAGCCGGACATCTGGCCTGGTTTATGGCTACACCTTC. Together with reference TRBV5-5 and TRBJ1-2, the CDR3 gives the full variable domain: DAGVTQSPTHLIKTRGQQVTLRCSPISGHKSVSWYQQVLGQGPQFIFQYYEKEERGRGNFPDRFSARQFPNYSSELNVNALLLGDSALYLCASSRTSGLVYGYTFGSGTRLTVV.

In its sample, this clone was seen once. The rearrangement uses TRBV7-9 and TRBJ2-7; weak D call: TRBD2 (6 bases). CDR1 SEHNR and CDR2 FQNEAQ come from the germline V gene (reference sequence). V lost 5 bases and J lost 5, with 16 bases in between. The CDR3 is 14 residues long. This CDR3 reads CASSQKLAFHEQYF. DNA for the CDR3: TGTGCCAGCAGCCAGAAACTAGCTTTCCACGAGCAGTACTTC.

The rearrangement uses TRBV5-1 and TRBJ2-5, with D perhaps TRBD1 (5 bases). The CDR3 length is 14 residues. Trimming took off 0 bases at V and 6 bases at J, with 12 bases between the two ends. Per germline, CDR1 SGHRS and CDR2 YFSETQ. CDR3 amino acids: CASSLGLRGKTQYF. CDR3 DNA: TGCGCCAGCAGCTTGGGGCTTAGGGGAAAGACCCAGTACTTC.

This chain connects TRBV5-6 to TRBJ2-5, with 10 bases identical to TRBD2. In germline, CDR1 is SGHDT, CDR2 YYEEEE. This CDR3 region has 16 residues. Unmatched junction bases numbered 7, after V lost 0 bases and J lost 5 bases. The CDR3 coding sequence is TGTGCCAGCAGCTTGGCCCACAGCGGGAGGGGTGAGACCCAGTACTTC. Protein sequence: CASSLAHSGRGETQYF.

Only a few counts were recorded for this clone. J is TRBJ1-3 and V is TRBV7-2; D not certain. Trimming stripped 4 bases from V and 0 bases from J, with 13 bases between. From germline, CDR1 is SGHTA and CDR2 FQGNSA. The CDR3 sequence is 16 residues long. The CDR3 coding sequence is TGTGCCAGCAGCTCCCAAGGACTCACCTCTGGAAACACCATATATTTT. Its translation: CASSSQGLTSGNTIYF.

The chain employs TRBV9 and TRBJ2-1; 10 bases fit TRBD2. This CDR3 has 16 amino acids. CDR1 and CDR2 from the germline V gene are SGDLS and YYNGEE. The V and J ends lost 4 bases and 4 bases, in that order; junction bases with no gene match: 8. The CDR3 coding sequence is TGTGCCAGCAGCAAGGCTAGCGGGAGTGGGTACAATGAGCAGTTCTTC. Its protein is CASSKASGSGYNEQFF.

This clone appeared once. The chain links TRBV10-3 to TRBJ2-5, with a tentative D call TRBD2 (5 bases). The CDR3 covers 14 residues. Trimming removed 6 bases at V and 7 bases at J, with 18 bases between. Germline assignment: CDR1 ENHRY and CDR2 SYGVKD. The DNA of the CDR3 is TGTGCCATCAGCAGCAGCGGAACACAGAGGACCCAGTACTTC. This encodes CAISSSGTQRTQYF.

This clone was counted only a few times. The chain carries TRBV3-1 (or the pseudogene TRBV3-2) and TRBJ1-6, with 7 bases lining up with TRBD1. The junction had 10 bases not matched to a gene; V was cut back by 2 bases and J by 9 bases. CDR1 and CDR2 from the germline V gene are LGHDT and YNNKEL (reference sequence). The CDR3 spans 16 residues. The chain's CDR3 is CASSQKDRAPISPLHF. Here the CDR3 DNA reads TGTGCCAGCAGCCAAAAAGACAGGGCCCCTATTTCACCCCTCCACTTT.

This clone was picked up a small number of times. The chain uses TRBV4-3 and TRBJ1-6; TRBD1 aligns across 9 bases. CDR3 length: 16 residues. Germline V CDR1 and CDR2: LGHNA, YSLEER. V shed 3 bases, J shed 4 bases, and the junction held 4 bases outside the gene matches. CDR3 sequence: CASSQSGTGYNSPLHF. The CDR3 DNA reads TGCGCCAGCAGCCAGTCCGGGACAGGGTATAATTCACCCCTCCACTTT.

The chain joins TRBV21-1 to TRBJ2-1; the table's TRBD1 call for D was not verified on the DNA. TRBV21-1 is described as a pseudogene. The CDR3 has 16 amino acids. DNA for the CDR3: TGTGCCAGCAGTAGGGGTGGGGAAAACACCTACAATGAGCAGTTCTTC. This sequence encodes CASSRGGENTYNEQFF.

J is TRBJ1-6 and V is TRBV12-3 or TRBV12-4, with D perhaps matching TRBD1 (6 bases). This CDR3 has 12 residues. Trimming removed 7 bases at V and 7 bases at J, with 8 bases between. The CDR3 bases are TGTGCCAGCAAAACAGGGAATTCACCCCTCCACTTT. Residues: CASKTGNSPLHF.